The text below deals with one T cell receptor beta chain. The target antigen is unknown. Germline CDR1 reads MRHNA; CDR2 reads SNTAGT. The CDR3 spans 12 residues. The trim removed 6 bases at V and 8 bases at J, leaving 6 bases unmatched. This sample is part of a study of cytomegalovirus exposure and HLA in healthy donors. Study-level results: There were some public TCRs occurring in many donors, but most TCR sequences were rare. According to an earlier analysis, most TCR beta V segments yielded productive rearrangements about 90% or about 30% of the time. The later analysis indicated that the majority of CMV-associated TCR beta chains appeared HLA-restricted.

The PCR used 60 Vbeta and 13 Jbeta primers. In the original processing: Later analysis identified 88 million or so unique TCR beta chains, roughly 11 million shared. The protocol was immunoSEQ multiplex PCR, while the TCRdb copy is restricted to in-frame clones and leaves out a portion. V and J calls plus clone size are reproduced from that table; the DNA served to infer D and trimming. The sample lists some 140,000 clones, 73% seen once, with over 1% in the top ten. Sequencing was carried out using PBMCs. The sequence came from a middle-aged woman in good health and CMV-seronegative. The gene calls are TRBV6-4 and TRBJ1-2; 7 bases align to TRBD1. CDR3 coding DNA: TGTGCCAGCAGGACACCAGGGGGAGGCTACACCTTC. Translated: CASRTPGGGYTF.